This T cell receptor (beta chain) came from a study of blood T cell repertoires in COVID-19. In the original workflow: Nucleated cell number was recorded as an estimate derived from reference gene primer amplification. Data came from immunoSEQ multiplex PCR; TCRdb stores just in-frame clones and leaves some out. Clonal size and the V and J genes are those of that table, whereas D and trimming came from the DNA. Of over 25,000 clones detected, around four fifths appear once; the ten largest clones hold roughly 16%. The CDR3 runs to 16 residues. Germline assignment: CDR1 MRHNA and CDR2 SNTAGT. The ends were cut back, 0 bases at V and 0 bases at J, with 12 bases in the middle.

V gene TRBV6-4 combines with J gene TRBJ2-7, with D perhaps TRBD1 (6 bases). The TCR originated in a man aged 80 or over with active or convalescent COVID-19. Material: peripheral blood. The DNA for the CDR3 is TGTGCCAGCAGTGACTCGCGCGACAGGCCCTCCTACGAGCAGTACTTC. Translation: CASSDSRDRPSYEQYF.